The present T cell receptor (beta chain) was sequenced within a study of response to subunit inactivated influenza vaccine. TCRdb itself ran the RT-PCR reads through MiXCR, one entry per CDR3 protein. In the table there are 540,000 or so distinct CDR3 sequences, under 15% of which are singletons. Germline V gives CDR1 MNHEY, CDR2 SVGAGI. The CDR3 loop spans 15 amino acids. Germline trimming cut 3 bases from V and 4 bases from J; bases unmatched to any gene: 7. The input for sequencing was PBMCs from blood, taken 45 days after vaccination. This clonotype originated in a middle-aged man who received an inactivated influenza vaccine. The chain is built from TRBV6-5 and TRBJ1-2; 8 bases are a match to TRBD1. In DNA, the CDR3 is TGTGCCAGCAGTTATGACAGGGGCGGGATCTATGGCTACACCTTC. Its protein product is CASSYDRGGIYGYTF.